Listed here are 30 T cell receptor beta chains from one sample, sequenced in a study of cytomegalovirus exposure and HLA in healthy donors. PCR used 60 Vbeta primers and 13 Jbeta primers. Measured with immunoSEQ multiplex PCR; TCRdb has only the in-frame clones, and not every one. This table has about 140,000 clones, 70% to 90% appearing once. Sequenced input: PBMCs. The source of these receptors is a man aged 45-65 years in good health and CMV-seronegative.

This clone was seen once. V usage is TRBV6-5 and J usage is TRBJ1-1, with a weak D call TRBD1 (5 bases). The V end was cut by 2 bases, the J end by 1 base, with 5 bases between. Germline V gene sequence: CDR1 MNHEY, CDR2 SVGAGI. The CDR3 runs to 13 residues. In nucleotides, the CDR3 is TGTGCCAGCAGTTACGACAGGAACACTGAAGCTTTCTTT. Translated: CASSYDRNTEAFF.

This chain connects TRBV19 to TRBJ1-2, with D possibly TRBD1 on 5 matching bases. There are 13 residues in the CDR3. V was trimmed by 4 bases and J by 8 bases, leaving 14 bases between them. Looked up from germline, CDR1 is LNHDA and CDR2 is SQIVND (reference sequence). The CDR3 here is CASSTQQVEGYTF. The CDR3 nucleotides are TGTGCCAGTAGTACGCAACAGGTGGAGGGCTACACCTTC.

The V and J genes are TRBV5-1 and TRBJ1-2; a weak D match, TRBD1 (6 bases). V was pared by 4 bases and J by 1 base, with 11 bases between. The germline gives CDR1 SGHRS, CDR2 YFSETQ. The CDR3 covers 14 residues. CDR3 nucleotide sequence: TGCGCCAGCAGCCCACGGACAGTTAACTATGGCTACACCTTC. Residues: CASSPRTVNYGYTF. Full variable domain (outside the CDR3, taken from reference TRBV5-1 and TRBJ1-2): KAGVTQTPRYLIKTRGQQVTLSCSPISGHRSVSWYQQTPGQGLQFLFEYFSETQRNKGNFPGRFSGRQFSNSRSEMNVSTLELGDSALYLCASSPRTVNYGYTFGSGTRLTVV.

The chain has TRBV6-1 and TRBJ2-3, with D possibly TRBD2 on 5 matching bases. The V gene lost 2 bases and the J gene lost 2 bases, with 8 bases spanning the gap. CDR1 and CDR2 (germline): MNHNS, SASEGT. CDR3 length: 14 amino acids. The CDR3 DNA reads TGTGCCAGCAGTGAACGGGGATCCACAGATACGCAGTATTTT. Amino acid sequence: CASSERGSTDTQYF.

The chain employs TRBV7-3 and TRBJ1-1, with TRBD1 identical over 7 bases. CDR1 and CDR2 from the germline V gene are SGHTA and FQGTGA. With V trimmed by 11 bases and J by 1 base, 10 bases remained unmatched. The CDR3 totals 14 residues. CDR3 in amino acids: CAGRLQGGNTEAFF. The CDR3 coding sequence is TGTGCCGGCCGACTCCAGGGGGGGAACACTGAAGCTTTCTTT.

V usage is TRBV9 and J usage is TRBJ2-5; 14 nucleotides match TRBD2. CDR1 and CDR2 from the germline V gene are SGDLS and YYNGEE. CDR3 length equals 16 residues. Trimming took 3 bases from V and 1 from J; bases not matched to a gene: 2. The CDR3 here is CASSAGTSGGQETQYF. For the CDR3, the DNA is TGTGCCAGCAGCGCCGGGACTAGCGGGGGCCAAGAGACCCAGTACTTC.

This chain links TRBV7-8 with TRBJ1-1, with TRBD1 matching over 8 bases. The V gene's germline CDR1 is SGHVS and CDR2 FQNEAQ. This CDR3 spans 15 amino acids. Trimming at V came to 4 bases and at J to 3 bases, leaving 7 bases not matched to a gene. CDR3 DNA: TGTGCCAGCAGCTACGGACAGGGCGTGTACACTGAAGCTTTCTTT. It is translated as CASSYGQGVYTEAFF.

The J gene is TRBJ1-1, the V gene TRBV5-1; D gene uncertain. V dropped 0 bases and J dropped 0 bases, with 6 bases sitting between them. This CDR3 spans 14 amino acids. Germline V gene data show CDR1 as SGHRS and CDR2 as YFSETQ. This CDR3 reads CASSLVAVNTEAFF. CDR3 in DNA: TGCGCCAGCAGCTTGGTGGCAGTGAACACTGAAGCTTTCTTT.

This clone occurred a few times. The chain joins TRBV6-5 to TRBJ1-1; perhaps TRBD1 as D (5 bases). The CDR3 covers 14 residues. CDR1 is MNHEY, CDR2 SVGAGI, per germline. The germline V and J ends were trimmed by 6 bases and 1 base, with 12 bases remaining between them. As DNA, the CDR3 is TGTGCCAGCAGAGCGGGACTCCGGAACACTGAAGCTTTCTTT. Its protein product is CASRAGLRNTEAFF.

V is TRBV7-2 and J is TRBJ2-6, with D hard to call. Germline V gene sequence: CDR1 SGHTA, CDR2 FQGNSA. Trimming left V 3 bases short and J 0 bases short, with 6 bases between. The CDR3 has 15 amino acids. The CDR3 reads CASSLRSSGANVLTF. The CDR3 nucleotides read TGTGCCAGCAGCTTGAGGAGCTCTGGGGCCAACGTCCTGACTTTC.

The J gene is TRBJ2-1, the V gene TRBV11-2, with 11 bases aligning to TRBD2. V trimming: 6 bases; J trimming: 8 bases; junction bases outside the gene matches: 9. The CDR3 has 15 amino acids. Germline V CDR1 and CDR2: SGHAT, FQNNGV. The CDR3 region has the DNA TGTGCCAGCAGGTATCTAGCGGGGGGTGCCTATGAGCAGTTCTTC. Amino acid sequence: CASRYLAGGAYEQFF.

CDR3 sequence (DNA): TGTGCCAGCAGCTTGGGAACTAGCGGAACCTACGAGCAGTACTTC. As protein: CASSLGTSGTYEQYF. The chain recombines TRBV5-4 with TRBJ2-7; TRBD2 matches at 8 bases. The CDR3 is 15 amino acids. Losses at the gene ends were 0 bases for V and 2 bases for J; bases not matched to a gene: 4. The V gene's germline CDR1 is SGHNT and CDR2 YYREEE (reference sequence).

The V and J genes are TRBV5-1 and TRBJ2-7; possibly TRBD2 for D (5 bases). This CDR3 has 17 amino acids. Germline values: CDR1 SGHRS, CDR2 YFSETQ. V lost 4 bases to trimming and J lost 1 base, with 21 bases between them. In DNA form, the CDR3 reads TGCGCCAGCAGCCCCCGGACTCCTCCGGAACCTTCCTACGAGCAGTACTTC. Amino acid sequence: CASSPRTPPEPSYEQYF.

The CDR3 is CASTGIAGMNTEAFF. The CDR3 nucleotides are TGTGCCAGCACCGGCATTGCGGGCATGAACACTGAAGCTTTCTTT. The chain uses TRBV5-5 and TRBJ1-1; D is unresolved. Trimming took 6 bases from V and 0 from J, leaving 15 bases between them. The CDR3 consists of 15 residues. Germline assignment: CDR1 SGHKS and CDR2 YYEKEE (reference sequence).

CDR3 sequence (DNA): TGCGCCAGCAGCCACCACCCTCGAAAGCGGGGACACCACAGCGAGACCCAGTACTTC. Translating gives CASSHHPRKRGHHSETQYF. The V call is TRBV4-1, the J call TRBJ2-5, with D maybe TRBD2 (7 bases). This CDR3 region has 19 residues. V was clipped by 3 bases and J by 5 bases, with 28 bases between them. The germline CDR1 and CDR2 sequences are MGHRA and YSYEKL.

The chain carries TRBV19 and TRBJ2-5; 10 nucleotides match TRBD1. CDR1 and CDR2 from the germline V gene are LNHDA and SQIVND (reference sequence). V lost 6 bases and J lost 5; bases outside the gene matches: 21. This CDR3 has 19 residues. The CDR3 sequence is CASSNQKPGTGEAWETQYF. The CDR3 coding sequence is TGTGCCAGTAGCAACCAAAAGCCCGGGACAGGGGAGGCTTGGGAGACCCAGTACTTC.

In DNA form, the CDR3 reads TGTGCCAGCAGCCCAGAGGTTTCTGAGCAGTTCTTC. Its translation is CASSPEVSEQFF. The genes are TRBV9 and TRBJ2-1, with no clear D. V lost 4 bases and J 9 bases, leaving 11 bases between the germline ends. The CDR3 runs 12 residues. Germline-derived CDR1 and CDR2 are SGDLS and YYNGEE.

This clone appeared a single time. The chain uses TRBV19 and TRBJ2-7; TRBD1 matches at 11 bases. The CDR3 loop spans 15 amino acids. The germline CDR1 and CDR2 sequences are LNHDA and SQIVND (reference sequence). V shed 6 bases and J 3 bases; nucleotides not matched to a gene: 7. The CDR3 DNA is TGTGCCAGTAGCCCATCCGGGACAGGGGGCTACGAGCAGTACTTC. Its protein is CASSPSGTGGYEQYF.

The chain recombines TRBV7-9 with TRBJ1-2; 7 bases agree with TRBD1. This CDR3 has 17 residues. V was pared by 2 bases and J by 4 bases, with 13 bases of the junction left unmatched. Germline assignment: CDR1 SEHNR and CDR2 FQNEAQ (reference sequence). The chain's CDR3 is CASSLRFGTAGFYGYTF. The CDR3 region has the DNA TGTGCCAGCAGCTTAAGGTTCGGGACAGCCGGATTCTATGGCTACACCTTC.

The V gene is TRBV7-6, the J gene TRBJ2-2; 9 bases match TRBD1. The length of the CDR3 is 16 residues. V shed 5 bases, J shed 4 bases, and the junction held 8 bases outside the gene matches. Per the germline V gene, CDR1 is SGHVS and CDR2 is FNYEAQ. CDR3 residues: CASSPWDRASTGELFF. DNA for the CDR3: TGTGCCAGCAGCCCATGGGACAGGGCTAGCACCGGGGAGCTGTTTTTT.

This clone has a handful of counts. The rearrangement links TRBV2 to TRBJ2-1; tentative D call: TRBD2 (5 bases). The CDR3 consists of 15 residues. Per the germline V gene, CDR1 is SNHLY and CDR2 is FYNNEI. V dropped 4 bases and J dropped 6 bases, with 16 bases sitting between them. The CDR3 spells CASSVEGMVANEQFF. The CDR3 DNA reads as TGTGCCAGCAGTGTAGAGGGAATGGTGGCCAATGAGCAGTTCTTC.

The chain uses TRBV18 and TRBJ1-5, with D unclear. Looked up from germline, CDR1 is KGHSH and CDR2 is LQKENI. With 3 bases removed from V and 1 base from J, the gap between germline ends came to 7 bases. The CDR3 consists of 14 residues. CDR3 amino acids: CASSPDGSNQPQHF. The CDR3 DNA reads TGTGCCAGCTCACCCGACGGGAGCAATCAGCCCCAGCATTTT.

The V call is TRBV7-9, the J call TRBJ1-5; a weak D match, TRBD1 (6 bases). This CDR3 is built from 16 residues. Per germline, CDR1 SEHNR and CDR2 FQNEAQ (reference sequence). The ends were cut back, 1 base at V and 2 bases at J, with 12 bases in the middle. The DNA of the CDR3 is TGTGCCAGCAGCTTAGGCACAGGGAGGGGCAATCAGCCCCAGCATTTT. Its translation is CASSLGTGRGNQPQHF.

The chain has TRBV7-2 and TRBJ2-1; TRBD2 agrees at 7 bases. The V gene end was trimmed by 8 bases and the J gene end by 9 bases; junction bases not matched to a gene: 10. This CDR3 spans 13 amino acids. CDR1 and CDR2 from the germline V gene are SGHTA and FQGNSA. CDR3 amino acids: CASGGNPGGEQFF. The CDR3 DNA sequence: TGTGCCAGCGGGGGAAACCCGGGGGGTGAGCAGTTCTTC.

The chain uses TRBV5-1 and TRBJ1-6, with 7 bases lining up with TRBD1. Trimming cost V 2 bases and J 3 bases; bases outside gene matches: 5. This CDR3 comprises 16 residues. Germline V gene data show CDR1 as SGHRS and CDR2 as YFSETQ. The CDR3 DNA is TGCGCCAGCAGCTTAGGGGGCCCTAGCTATAATTCACCCCTCCACTTT. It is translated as CASSLGGPSYNSPLHF. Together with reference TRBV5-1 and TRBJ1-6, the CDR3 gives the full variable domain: KAGVTQTPRYLIKTRGQQVTLSCSPISGHRSVSWYQQTPGQGLQFLFEYFSETQRNKGNFPGRFSGRQFSNSRSEMNVSTLELGDSALYLCASSLGGPSYNSPLHFGNGTRLTVT.

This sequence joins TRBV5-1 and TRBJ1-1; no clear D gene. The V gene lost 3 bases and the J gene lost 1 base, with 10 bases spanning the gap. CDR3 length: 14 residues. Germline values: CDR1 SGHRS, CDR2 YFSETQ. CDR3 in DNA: TGCGCCAGCAGCTACGGAGGCTCGAACACTGAAGCTTTCTTT. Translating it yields CASSYGGSNTEAFF.

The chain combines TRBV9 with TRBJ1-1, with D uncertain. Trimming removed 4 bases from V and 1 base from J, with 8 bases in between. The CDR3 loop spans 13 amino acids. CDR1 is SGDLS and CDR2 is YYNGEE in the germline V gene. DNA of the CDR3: TGTGCCAGCAGCACCCGACAGAACACTGAAGCTTTCTTT. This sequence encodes CASSTRQNTEAFF. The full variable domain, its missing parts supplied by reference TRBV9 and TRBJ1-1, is DSGVTQTPKHLITATGQRVTLRCSPRSGDLSVYWYQQSLDQGLQFLIQYYNGEERAKGNILERFSAQQFPDLHSELNLSSLELGDSALYFCASSTRQNTEAFFGQGTRLTVV.

The CDR3, as DNA: TGTGCCAGCAGTTTTTCGAGGATTCTGAACACTGAAGCTTTCTTT. It codes for CASSFSRILNTEAFF. V is TRBV27 and J is TRBJ1-1; D is unresolved. The CDR3 is 15 amino acids. Germline lookup yields CDR1 MNHEY and CDR2 SMNVEV (reference sequence). The ends were cut back, 3 bases at V and 0 bases at J, with 11 bases in the middle.

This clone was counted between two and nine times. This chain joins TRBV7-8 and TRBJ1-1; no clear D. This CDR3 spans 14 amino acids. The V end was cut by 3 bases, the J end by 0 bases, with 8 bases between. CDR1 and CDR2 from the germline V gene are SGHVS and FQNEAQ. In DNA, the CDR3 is TGTGCCAGCAGCTTGAGGCCGCTGAACACTGAAGCTTTCTTT. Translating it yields CASSLRPLNTEAFF.

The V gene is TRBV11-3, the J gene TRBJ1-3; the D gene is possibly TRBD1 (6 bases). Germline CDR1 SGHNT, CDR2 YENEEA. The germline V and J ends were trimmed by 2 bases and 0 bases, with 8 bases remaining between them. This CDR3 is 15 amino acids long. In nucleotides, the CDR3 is TGTGCCAGCAGCTTAAGGGGGACCTCTGGAAACACCATATATTTT. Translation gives CASSLRGTSGNTIYF.